The TCR beta chain under discussion was sequenced for a study of shared clonotypes between healthy human individuals (dated by TCRdb to 2018 to 2020). With regard to the full study: The cohort included three men and a couple of women between 18 and 49 years of age. For each donor, CD4 naive and CD4 memory were each run on three plates, CD8 naive on two plates, and CD8 memory on one plate. Blood TCR repertoires of several healthy adults were deeply sequenced to estimate repertoire size and the extent of clonotype sharing between individuals. Different laboratories and diverse techniques were used to prepare libraries and sequence TCR repertoires, to increase sequencing depth and limit assay-specific biases. Each donor's leukapheresis produced roughly between about 0.85 and 10 billion PBMCs. Overall study results and their limits: Incomplete sequencing was indicated by rarefaction of sorted-subset datasets, despite the large sequencing depth. Compared with non-shared clonotypes, the clonotypes found in all four sorted-subset donors had higher generation probabilities. Sampling was limited to blood, and TCR repertoires in tissue likely differ from TCR repertoires in blood. Across a handful of donors, 5% to 6% of naive CD4, approximately 3.6% of naive CD8, 2.3% of memory CD4, and approximately 0.42% of memory CD8 clonotypes were shared. Pairwise subsampling indicated that sequencing depth was expected to affect the degree of clonotype sharing among donors. Naive subsets generally had larger estimated clonotype richness than memory subsets did. Because the study included a small number of donors, the genetic and exposure-history diversity represented was limited.

CD8 naive samples were CD45RO-negative cells positively selected for CCR7, giving a CD45RA+CCR7+ population that excluded TemRA cells. The donors were healthy, HIV-negative adults who had no recently reported acute infections or vaccinations. Only Caucasian adults living in Nashville, Tennessee, USA were represented among the donors. After blood collection by leukapheresis, PBMCs were isolated using Ficoll-Histopaque density gradient centrifugation and then cryopreserved in the vapor phase of liquid nitrogen. Analytical flow cytometry was used to check the purity and quantity of each magnetically sorted T cell population. From each sorted fraction, genomic DNA was isolated and quantified by UV absorbance on a Nanodrop 2000c. Comment on this clone: It lacks a known antigen. Qualities for individual bases were not recorded, and no much larger clone is one base off.

Using the deep immunoSEQ assay, TCR CDR3 regions were amplified from genomic DNA by multiplex PCR. Extracted genomic DNA from each cell subset was spread evenly across all wells of several immunoSEQ 96-well plates, with each plate serving as a replicate. For sorted subsets, approximately 0.2 ug of genomic DNA, equivalent to around 30,000 T cell genomes, went into each replicate PCR. Purified libraries were measured with a Qubit 3.0 fluorometer, size-checked on a Bioanalyzer 2100, and measured again with the KAPA Library Quantification kit. Every immunoSEQ 96-well plate was sequenced on a separate single-read 150-cycle Illumina NextSeq 550 flow cell. The authors' analysis ran thus. Because the immunoSEQ output included only junctional sequences and no quality scores, the filtering could not be the same as the filtering used for full-length reads. Sequences were annotated with PyIR, a Python wrapper for IgBLAST v1.9, and V/J genes and CDR3 were assigned using IMGT germline references. Reads with weak V/J assignments (E-value above 1e-6), missing CDR3, stop codons, out-of-frame junctions, or ambiguous translated residues were removed. V3J clonotypes were defined as sequences sharing an identical inferred V gene, J gene, and CDR3 amino acid sequence. To compute the percentage overlap between repertoires, the number of shared unique clonotypes was divided by the size of the smaller repertoire. RTK rarefaction, the Chao1 estimator, and Recon v2.1 estimates of unobserved clonotypes were used to assess repertoire richness. Generation probabilities were computed with OLGA for all TCRbeta clonotypes obtained by the gDNA method from several donors. TCRdb took this table from immuneACCESS and kept in-frame rearrangements with V and J called. Such tables lack part of the clones; where checked against another copy, unresolved V genes explain under half of the gap, and the rest is unexplained. The D gene and trimming were derived from the DNA, and the V and J assignments and clone size from that table. The sample records some 2,000,000 clones, about 95% of which are singletons. The top ten hold about 1.1% of the sample.

Germline trimming: 4 bases from V, 0 bases from J; junction bases outside gene matches: 8. The CDR3 measures 16 amino acids from cysteine to phenylalanine. Only CDR3 DNA remains: 48 bases, in frame from the first base. CDR1 and CDR2 are read off the germline V gene as SQVTM and ANQGSEA. The chain is assembled from TRBV29-1 and TRBJ2-2; TRBD2 lines up with 7 middle nucleotides. The receptor was isolated from a man aged 18 to 30 in good health. The material sequenced was naive CD8+ T cells sorted from blood. The cell subset or site label, as the study defines it: CD45RA+CCR7+. At the DNA level, the sequence is TGCAGCGTTGCAGACACCGGACTAGCGAACACCGGGGAGCTGTTTTTT. Its amino acids are CSVADTGLANTGELFF.